Sequencing of this TCR beta chain was carried out in a study of Graves' ophthalmopathy and Graves' hyperthyroidism. About the research overall: The collection of peripheral blood took place at initial diagnosis, before any treatment. Findings and limits, study-wide: Most thyroid clonotypes expanded beyond 0.001 frequency were also found in blood. A model built from 13 signatures distinguished ophthalmopathy from stable hyperthyroidism with approximately 89% sensitivity and about 77% specificity.

This clonotype was counted ten times or more. Its cognate antigen is unknown. Transcripts of RNA were the source for amplifying TCR beta CDR3 regions. HTBI primers primed a first-round RT-PCR, and a second-round multiplex PCR followed. TCRdb re-called the multiplex PCR reads through MiXCR, storing one row per CDR3 protein. The data show roughly 380,000 distinct CDR3 sequences, less than 20% seen once. Absence of ophthalmopathy within 18 months of follow-up defined stable hyperthyroidism. Sequencing input: peripheral blood. The source is a woman younger than 30 with stable Graves' hyperthyroidism.

CDR3 DNA: TGCAGTGCTGCACAGGGTCCCGGGGAGACCCAGTACTTC. Translating it yields CSAAQGPGETQYF. This sequence joins TRBV20-1 and TRBJ2-5; D perhaps matches TRBD1 (6 bases). The length of the CDR3 is 13 residues. The germline V and J ends were trimmed by 5 bases and 5 bases, with 15 bases remaining between them. CDR1 is DFQATT, CDR2 SNEGSKA, per germline (reference sequence).